Described below is a single T cell receptor beta chain sequence and its context. Germline V gives CDR1 MGHRA, CDR2 YSYEKL. The CDR3 contains 13 residues. V dropped 3 bases and J dropped 8; count of bases not matched to a gene: 4. This sample is part of a study of cytomegalovirus exposure and HLA in healthy donors. Study overall: Of all 400 or so donors who were genotyped, roughly 81% belonged to the Caucasian-associated ancestry cluster.

At the time of sampling, donors were nominally healthy, though unrecorded immune exposures were likely. This PCR relied on a set of 60 Vbeta primers and 13 Jbeta primers. The data were produced by immunoSEQ multiplex PCR, yet TCRdb's version contains in-frame clones alone and is incomplete. The profile shows roughly 230,000 clones, around 83% of them singletons. The sample consisted of PBMCs. This sequence joins TRBV4-1 and TRBJ2-1; 7 bases agree with TRBD1. This receptor was taken from a girl aged 2 to 9 in good health and CMV-seronegative. The CDR3 coding sequence is TGCGCCAGCAGCCATGACGACAGGGATGAGCAGTTCTTC. Protein product: CASSHDDRDEQFF.